This entry describes one TCR beta chain. Antigen specificity is unknown. One end of the junction varies from germline; a read error may be responsible. The sample comes from a study of T cell repertoires in cytomegalovirus infection. Findings and limits, study-wide: CMV carriers having the relevant HLA were flagged by cumulative public TCR beta family frequency.

This CDR3 contains 15 residues. Looked up from germline, CDR1 is ENHRY and CDR2 is SYGVKD. Via MiXCR, TCRdb re-called the reads, giving one row per CDR3 protein. The sample comprises under 850,000 distinct CDR3 sequences, less than 40% of which are singletons, and 2.5% to 3.5% rests with the top ten. The receptor comes from a human donor in good health (CMV status not recorded). Some clones in this sample may be carry-over from other donors' samples. The chain couples TRBV10-3 to TRBJ2-3; perhaps TRBD1 as D (6 bases). Sequenced: PBMCs. CDR3 in amino acids: CAIRPDSRPTDTRYF. The CDR3 DNA sequence: TGTGCCATCAGGCCGGACAGCCGGCCCACAGATACGCGGTATTTT.